The clone carrying this TCR beta chain was picked up many times. What it recognizes is unknown. The CDR3 loop spans 12 amino acids. Between the trimmed V and J ends, which lost 8 bases and 3 bases, there was a span of 8 bases. The germline gives CDR1 MNHNY, CDR2 SVGAGI (reference sequence). This sample's RNA came from whole unsorted tissue. The normal lung tissue was taken more than 3 cm from the tumor edge. The library came from three nested PCR rounds adapted from ARM-PCR protocols. MiXCR, applied by TCRdb to the multiplex PCR reads, yields one record per CDR3 protein. The sample has about 43,000 distinct CDR3 sequences, 60% seen once. The data originate from a study of tumor and adjacent non-tumor tissue in lung cancer. Study details: The cohort had about a dozen adenocarcinoma, a couple of squamous cell and 1 small cell patients. Whole-study findings and limits: TCR diversity was significantly greater in tumor than normal lung tissue.

The chain employs TRBV6-6 and TRBJ2-1, with no clear D. Sequencing was carried out using distant non-tumor lung tissue. This receptor was taken from a man aged 50-60 years with non-small cell lung cancer. The CDR3 DNA reads as TGTGCCAGCTGGGCAGACTACAATGAGCAGTTCTTC. It yields the protein CASWADYNEQFF.